This T cell receptor beta chain was captured in a study of PD-1 blockade in classical Hodgkin lymphoma. Each and every patient relapsed after autologous stem cell transplantation, and patients got differing brentuximab vedotin exposure. Trimming removed 5 bases at V and 0 bases at J, with 13 bases between. The CDR3 sequence is 14 residues long. The germline V gene encodes CDR1 SQVTM and CDR2 ANQGSEA. The method was immunoSEQ multiplex PCR; TCRdb's version includes in-frame clones alone and lacks a portion of them. The sample has some 62,000 clones; more than 70% are singletons. This TCR was sampled from a human donor with classical Hodgkin lymphoma. This chain joins TRBV29-1 and TRBJ1-1; tentative D call: TRBD1 (6 bases). Here the sequenced sample was peripheral blood mononuclear cells (PBMCs), taken at baseline. CDR3 in DNA: TGCAGCGTTCTTGACAGGTGGGTGAACACTGAAGCTTTCTTT. Protein sequence: CSVLDRWVNTEAFF.